The T cell receptor (beta chain) under discussion was sequenced for a study of cytomegalovirus exposure and HLA in healthy donors. This CDR3 is built from 13 residues. CDR1 and CDR2 (germline): LNHDA, SQIVND (reference sequence). V was pared by 2 bases and J by 3 bases, with 7 bases between. On this clone itself: The antigen is unknown.

Overall study findings and caveats: The listing of roughly 160 TCR beta chains classed them as cytomegalovirus-associated.

A multiplex PCR was run with 60 Vbeta primers and 13 Jbeta primers. The table came from immunoSEQ multiplex PCR; TCRdb's copy has only in-frame clones and leaves some out. The sample contains about 60,000 clones, about 82% of which appear only once. This chain connects TRBV19 to TRBJ1-1; D is ambiguous. Sequenced sample: PBMCs. The TCR sequence derives from a man aged 30 to 45 in good health and CMV-seronegative. CDR3 sequence reads: CASSISRDTEAFF. CDR3 DNA: TGTGCCAGTAGTATAAGTCGGGACACTGAAGCTTTCTTT.